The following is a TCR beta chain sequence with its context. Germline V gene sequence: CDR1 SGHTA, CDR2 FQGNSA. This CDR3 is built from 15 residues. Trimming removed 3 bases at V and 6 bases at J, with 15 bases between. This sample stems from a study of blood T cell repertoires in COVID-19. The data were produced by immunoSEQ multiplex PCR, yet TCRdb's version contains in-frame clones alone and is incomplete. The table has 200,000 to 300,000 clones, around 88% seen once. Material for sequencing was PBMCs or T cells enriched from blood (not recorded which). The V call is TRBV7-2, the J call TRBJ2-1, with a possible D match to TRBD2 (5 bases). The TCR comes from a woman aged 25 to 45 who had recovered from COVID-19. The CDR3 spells CASSLEGSSINEQFF. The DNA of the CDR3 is TGTGCCAGCAGCTTGGAAGGGAGCTCTATCAATGAGCAGTTCTTC.